These 9 T cell receptor beta chains share one sample of origin, sequenced in a study of cytomegalovirus exposure and HLA in healthy donors. With 60 Vbeta and 13 Jbeta primers, the PCR was carried out. Using immunoSEQ multiplex PCR, the repertoire was profiled, and TCRdb retains in-frame clones only, with some absent. The sample carries tens of thousands of clones, more than 55% recorded once. Specimen: PBMCs. The receptor source for this set is a woman aged 50 to 60 in good health and CMV-seropositive.

V is TRBV27 and J is TRBJ2-5, with 8 bases identical to TRBD1. This CDR3 has 14 amino acids. V lost 8 bases to trimming and J lost 0 bases; unmatched junction nucleotides: 5. Germline V CDR1 and CDR2: MNHEY, SMNVEV (reference sequence). The CDR3 here is CASRRDRYQETQYF. The CDR3 DNA reads TGTGCCAGCCGACGGGACAGGTACCAAGAGACCCAGTACTTC.

This chain joins TRBV13 and TRBJ2-3, with 10 nucleotides matching TRBD2. Germline CDR1 PRHDT, CDR2 FYEKMQ (reference sequence). The CDR3 covers 16 residues. The trim removed 5 bases at V and 2 bases at J, leaving 7 bases unmatched. CDR3 nucleotide sequence: TGTGCCAGCAGCCCAAGGACTAGCGGTTACACAGATACGCAGTATTTT. It is translated as CASSPRTSGYTDTQYF.

This clone was picked up a small number of times. The chain combines TRBV5-6 with TRBJ1-4, with D perhaps matching TRBD1 (5 bases). This CDR3 spans 15 amino acids. Germline V CDR1 and CDR2: SGHDT, YYEEEE. With 1 base removed from V and 5 bases from J, the gap between germline ends came to 12 bases. CDR3 DNA sequence: TGTGCCAGCAGCTTGTCTATAGGGGTGAATGAAAAACTGTTTTTT. Protein sequence: CASSLSIGVNEKLFF.

V and J are TRBV10-1 and TRBJ2-1; tentatively, D is TRBD2 (5 bases). With 1 base removed from V and 1 base from J, the gap between germline ends came to 8 bases. Germline V CDR1 and CDR2: WNHNN, SYGVQD (reference sequence). This CDR3 region has 15 residues. The chain's CDR3 is CASSEFGKSYNEQFF. The CDR3, as DNA: TGCGCCAGCAGTGAGTTCGGGAAATCCTACAATGAGCAGTTCTTC.

This clone was seen only once. The gene calls are TRBV11-1 and TRBJ2-4, with 9 nucleotides matching TRBD2. Per the germline V gene, CDR1 is SGHAT and CDR2 is FQDESV (reference sequence). CDR3 length: 16 residues. The trim removed 1 base at V and 4 bases at J, leaving 5 bases unmatched. CDR3 loop: CASSLEFAGGKNIQYF. CDR3 bases: TGTGCCAGCAGCTTAGAGTTTGCGGGGGGGAAAAACATTCAGTACTTC.

The chain employs TRBV6-5 and TRBJ1-1; the D gene is possibly TRBD1 (6 bases). Germline V gene sequence: CDR1 MNHEY, CDR2 SVGAGI. The CDR3 runs to 15 residues. Trimming removed 5 bases at V and 5 bases at J, with 18 bases between. CDR3 residues: CASSKIGGRRTEAFF. In DNA form, the CDR3 reads TGTGCCAGCAGTAAAATAGGGGGACGAAGGACTGAAGCTTTCTTT.

The rearrangement links TRBV10-3 to TRBJ2-5, with D tentatively TRBD2 (7 bases). V was pared by 2 bases and J by 1 base, with 17 bases between. Looked up from germline, CDR1 is ENHRY and CDR2 is SYGVKD. CDR3 length: 17 residues. This CDR3 is CAISETLWGGAQETQYF. CDR3 nucleotides: TGTGCCATCAGTGAGACCCTCTGGGGGGGGGCCCAAGAGACCCAGTACTTC.

J is TRBJ1-1 and V is TRBV6-5; tentatively, D is TRBD1 (6 bases). The CDR3 consists of 15 residues. Trimming left V 4 bases short and J 1 base short, with 13 bases between. CDR1 and CDR2 from the germline V gene are MNHEY and SVGAGI. CDR3 in amino acids: CASSWQGQPNTEAFF. CDR3 bases: TGTGCCAGCAGTTGGCAAGGACAGCCGAACACTGAAGCTTTCTTT.

The chain recombines TRBV28 with TRBJ2-2; D is undetermined. The germline V and J ends were trimmed by 2 bases and 7 bases, with 14 bases remaining between them. This CDR3 has 15 residues. The germline V gene encodes CDR1 MDHEN and CDR2 SYDVKM. This chain's CDR3 is CASSLRITVDGELFF. The CDR3 coding sequence is TGTGCCAGCAGTTTAAGGATTACAGTGGACGGGGAGCTGTTTTTT.